This section outlines one T cell receptor beta chain sequence together with its context. This specimen belongs to a study of blood T cell repertoires in COVID-19. Whole-study context: From T cells, B-cell-depleted T cells, or PBMCs came the material, which was cDNA or gDNA.

Deletions cut 4 bases from V and 2 bases from J, with 12 bases between. Per germline, CDR1 SGHNT and CDR2 YENEEA. The CDR3 totals 15 residues. In the study's own analysis: Amplified reference gene primers provided the basis for estimating nucleated cell counts. TCRdb keeps only in-frame clones here, not all; method: immunoSEQ multiplex PCR. V, J and clone size are taken as reported in that table, and D and trimming were inferred from the DNA itself. The table lists 120,000 or so clones, 71% of them singletons, with roughly 0.86% in the top ten. The source of this sequence is a human donor with acute or convalescent COVID-19. The donor label of this sample is uncertain. The chain is built from TRBV11-3 and TRBJ2-1, with a possible D match to TRBD1 (7 bases). The sequenced sample was peripheral blood. CDR3 in amino acids: CASSSGGGPYNEQFF. In DNA, the CDR3 is TGTGCCAGCAGCTCCGGAGGGGGCCCCTACAATGAGCAGTTCTTC.